These 27 T cell receptor beta chains were all obtained from the same sample, sequenced in a study of cytomegalovirus exposure and HLA in healthy donors. The primer mix had 60 Vbeta and 13 Jbeta primers. Here immunoSEQ multiplex PCR was the method, and the copy in TCRdb shows in-frame clones only, minus some. The repertoire holds 90,000 or so clones, with 65% to 90% as singletons. The specimen sequenced was PBMCs. These receptors all come from a man aged 25-40 years in good health and CMV-seropositive.

V gene TRBV7-2 combines with J gene TRBJ2-4, with TRBD2 matching 9 bases. Trimming at V came to 0 bases and at J to 5 bases, leaving 11 bases not matched to a gene. The germline V gene encodes CDR1 SGHTA and CDR2 FQGNSA. CDR3 length equals 18 residues. The CDR3, as DNA: TGTGCCAGCAGCTTAGCGTTCGTTAGCGGGGGAGGGCAAAACATTCAGTACTTC. It specifies CASSLAFVSGGGQNIQYF.

The chain recombines TRBV28 with TRBJ2-3; 9 positions match TRBD2. V shed 10 bases, J shed 6 bases, and the junction held 8 bases outside the gene matches. The germline gives CDR1 MDHEN, CDR2 SYDVKM. This CDR3 spans 13 amino acids. CDR3 sequence: CATSSGIPDTQYF. The CDR3 DNA reads as TGTGCCACCTCTAGCGGGATCCCGGATACGCAGTATTTT.

This clone was observed once. The chain uses TRBV30 and TRBJ1-4, with D possibly being TRBD1 (6 bases). The V gene lost 2 bases and the J gene lost 8 bases, with 18 bases spanning the gap. The CDR3 covers 15 residues. The germline gives CDR1 GTSNPN, CDR2 SVGIG (reference sequence). CDR3 in amino acids: CAWSPRVRGLEKLFF. In nucleotides, the CDR3 is TGTGCCTGGAGTCCCCGTGTCAGGGGATTAGAAAAACTGTTTTTT.

The rearrangement links TRBV7-9 to TRBJ2-7; D is possibly TRBD2 (5 bases). Trimming pared 0 bases from V and 6 bases from J, leaving 6 bases between. The CDR3 is 12 residues long. Per the germline V gene, CDR1 is SEHNR and CDR2 is FQNEAQ (reference sequence). DNA of the CDR3: TGTGCCAGCAGCTTAGCTCTAGCCGAGCAGTACTTC. It codes for CASSLALAEQYF.

The chain links TRBV28 to TRBJ2-2, with 10 bases matching TRBD2. This CDR3 spans 17 amino acids. CDR1 is MDHEN and CDR2 is SYDVKM in the germline V gene. V was pared by 6 bases and J by 3 bases, with 10 bases of the junction left unmatched. The CDR3: CASRDPASGSYTGELFF. The CDR3 region has the DNA TGTGCCAGCAGGGATCCGGCTAGCGGGAGCTACACCGGGGAGCTGTTTTTT. Full variable domain (remainder filled in from reference TRBV28 and TRBJ2-2): DVKVTQSSRYLVKRTGEKVFLECVQDMDHENMFWYRQDPGLGLRLIYFSYDVKMKEKGDIPEGYSVSREKKERFSLILESASTNQTSMYLCASRDPASGSYTGELFFGEGSRLTVL.

This sequence joins TRBV14 and TRBJ2-1; D is uncertain. CDR3 length: 15 residues. V lost 1 base to trimming and J lost 0 bases, with 7 bases between them. Germline V gives CDR1 SGHDN, CDR2 FVKESK. This CDR3 is CASSQGVSSYNEQFF. Here the CDR3 DNA reads TGTGCCAGCAGCCAAGGCGTTAGCTCCTACAATGAGCAGTTCTTC.

The chain links TRBV5-1 to TRBJ1-2, with a possible D match to TRBD1 (6 bases). V was shortened by 6 bases and J by 0 bases, with 12 bases between the two germline ends. There are 14 residues in the CDR3. From germline, CDR1 is SGHRS and CDR2 YFSETQ. The CDR3 bases are TGCGCCAGCACCCGGGACACAGCTAACTATGGCTACACCTTC. Residues: CASTRDTANYGYTF. Full variable domain (missing parts from reference TRBV5-1 and TRBJ1-2): KAGVTQTPRYLIKTRGQQVTLSCSPISGHRSVSWYQQTPGQGLQFLFEYFSETQRNKGNFPGRFSGRQFSNSRSEMNVSTLELGDSALYLCASTRDTANYGYTFGSGTRLTVV.

The chain links TRBV5-1 to TRBJ2-7; D is uncertain. This CDR3 has 14 residues. V lost 0 bases to trimming and J lost 3 bases, with 10 bases between them. CDR1 and CDR2 from the germline V gene are SGHRS and YFSETQ. The CDR3 loop is CASSLVGSNYEQYF. The CDR3 DNA follows: TGCGCCAGCAGCTTGGTGGGCAGTAACTACGAGCAGTACTTC.

This clone was found a few times. The rearrangement joins TRBV30 to TRBJ1-2, with D perhaps matching TRBD1 (6 bases). Germline V lookup: CDR1 GTSNPN, CDR2 SVGIG (reference sequence). CDR3 length: 12 amino acids. The V end lost 3 bases, the J end lost 4 bases, and 9 bases lay between the germline ends. This CDR3 reads CAWSEDSYGYTF. In nucleotides, the CDR3 is TGTGCCTGGAGCGAGGACAGCTATGGCTACACCTTC.

The gene calls are TRBV10-3 and TRBJ2-5, with TRBD1 matching over 9 bases. J gave up 4 bases and V 4 bases, and 4 bases lay outside the gene matches. Germline V gene data show CDR1 as ENHRY and CDR2 as SYGVKD. This CDR3 has 14 amino acids. The CDR3 region has the DNA TGTGCCATCAGTGGACAGGGGGTAGGAGAGACCCAGTACTTC. It codes for CAISGQGVGETQYF.

This chain links TRBV28 with TRBJ2-7; D is possibly TRBD2 (7 bases). Trimming took 9 bases from V and 2 from J, leaving 20 bases between them. The germline V gene has CDR1 MDHEN and CDR2 SYDVKM. The CDR3 is 15 amino acids. The CDR3 bases are TGTGCCAGTACCCCCTCGGGGGGCGCTGCCTACGAGCAGTACTTC. As protein: CASTPSGGAAYEQYF. The full variable domain, in which reference TRBV28 and TRBJ2-7 provide the parts outside the CDR3, is DVKVTQSSRYLVKRTGEKVFLECVQDMDHENMFWYRQDPGLGLRLIYFSYDVKMKEKGDIPEGYSVSREKKERFSLILESASTNQTSMYLCASTPSGGAAYEQYFGPGTRLTVT.

The V and J genes are TRBV7-2 and TRBJ2-7, with 9 bases aligning to TRBD2. The CDR3 sequence is 17 residues long. In germline, CDR1 is SGHTA, CDR2 FQGNSA. V dropped 5 bases and J dropped 4; count of bases not matched to a gene: 15. The CDR3 loop reads CASSRNRASGMIYEQYF. The CDR3 DNA sequence: TGTGCCAGCAGCCGTAACCGAGCTAGCGGGATGATTTACGAGCAGTACTTC.

The chain employs TRBV28 and TRBJ2-7; TRBD1 is a possible D gene (6 bases). The CDR3 is 16 residues long. The V gene lost 5 bases and the J gene lost 0 bases, with 17 bases spanning the gap. Germline V lookup: CDR1 MDHEN, CDR2 SYDVKM. CDR3 nucleotides: TGTGCCAGCAGTCCTTGGACAGTTACTAGCTCCTACGAGCAGTACTTC. Amino acids: CASSPWTVTSSYEQYF.

The chain uses TRBV27 and TRBJ1-1; D is unclear. Per germline, CDR1 MNHEY and CDR2 SMNVEV (reference sequence). V dropped 6 bases and J dropped 1 base, with 21 bases sitting between them. The CDR3 runs 17 residues. The CDR3 spells CASSPRAAGLGNTEAFF. The CDR3, as DNA: TGTGCCAGCAGCCCGCGGGCAGCGGGGTTGGGGAACACTGAAGCTTTCTTT.

V gene TRBV5-1 combines with J gene TRBJ2-7, with a weak D call TRBD2 (6 bases). The CDR3 spans 16 residues. Deletions cut 4 bases from V and 0 bases from J, with 17 bases between. The V gene's germline CDR1 is SGHRS and CDR2 YFSETQ. The CDR3 reads CASSLTGTPSSYEQYF. CDR3 DNA: TGCGCCAGCAGCCTAACCGGGACTCCCAGCTCCTACGAGCAGTACTTC.

CDR3 in amino acids: CASSPDRGKYF. In DNA, the CDR3 is TGTGCCAGCAGCCCGGACAGGGGGAAGTACTTC. J is TRBJ2-7 and V is TRBV28; 10 bases align to TRBD1. CDR1 is MDHEN and CDR2 is SYDVKM in the germline V gene. The CDR3 covers 11 residues. V shed 6 bases, J shed 11 bases, and the junction held 4 bases outside the gene matches.

The rearrangement uses TRBV6-1 and TRBJ1-6; D call uncertain. Germline values: CDR1 MNHNS, CDR2 SASEGT. The CDR3 has 14 amino acids. V dropped 3 bases and J dropped 9 bases, with 12 bases sitting between them. CDR3 DNA: TGTGCCAGCAGTGAGCCCCCGGGTGCTTCACCCCTCCACTTT. Its translation: CASSEPPGASPLHF.

The V and J genes are TRBV5-4 and TRBJ2-1, with TRBD2 as a possible D gene (6 bases). Germline CDR1 reads SGHNT; CDR2 reads YYREEE (reference sequence). The V end lost 2 bases, the J end lost 12 bases, and 18 bases lay between the germline ends. The CDR3 loop spans 14 amino acids. Here the CDR3 DNA reads TGTGCCAGCAGCTTAGAGACTAGAGATTTTGGGCAGTTCTTC. It yields the protein CASSLETRDFGQFF.

The genes are TRBV29-1 and TRBJ1-1; D uncertain. The CDR3 extends over 15 amino acids. Trimming shortened V by 6 bases and J by 0 bases, and 17 bases separated the two germline ends. Germline V gene data show CDR1 as SQVTM and CDR2 as ANQGSEA. Here the CDR3 reads CSVRKAGSMNTEAFF. The CDR3 DNA reads as TGCAGCGTCCGAAAGGCGGGGTCCATGAACACTGAAGCTTTCTTT.

The sample holds one count of this clone. CDR3 in amino acids: CASARTGAGNYGYTF. In DNA form, the CDR3 reads TGTGCCAGCGCTAGGACAGGGGCCGGAAACTATGGCTACACCTTC. J is TRBJ1-2 and V is TRBV7-2, with 9 nucleotides matching TRBD1. Looked up from germline, CDR1 is SGHTA and CDR2 is FQGNSA. The CDR3 is 15 amino acids. The J segment lost 2 bases and the V segment lost 8 bases, leaving 9 bases of the junction unmatched.

The chain carries TRBV28 and TRBJ2-1; the D gene is possibly TRBD2 (6 bases). The CDR3 runs 15 residues. Trimming removed 1 base at V and 2 bases at J, with 9 bases between. Per germline, CDR1 MDHEN and CDR2 SYDVKM. CDR3 loop: CASSLLAGPYNEQFF. Here the CDR3 DNA reads TGTGCCAGCAGTTTATTGGCGGGGCCCTACAATGAGCAGTTCTTC.

The sample holds one count of this clone. V gene TRBV9 combines with J gene TRBJ2-7; TRBD2 agrees at 9 bases. J was trimmed by 2 bases and V by 0 bases; bases with no gene match: 3. Germline CDR1 is SGDLS and CDR2 is YYNGEE. The CDR3 is 15 residues long. In nucleotides, the CDR3 is TGTGCCAGCAGCGTAGGTGCGGGAGGGCCCTACGAGCAGTACTTC. Protein: CASSVGAGGPYEQYF.

V gene TRBV7-6 combines with J gene TRBJ2-7; maybe TRBD2 (5 bases). The germline gives CDR1 SGHVS, CDR2 FNYEAQ. This CDR3 contains 13 residues. Trimming pared 6 bases from V and 0 bases from J, leaving 9 bases between. Here the CDR3 DNA reads TGTGCCAGCAGTCCCGGGAACTCCTACGAGCAGTACTTC. Translating it yields CASSPGNSYEQYF.

The rearrangement joins TRBV27 to TRBJ1-4, with D perhaps TRBD1 (5 bases). Trimming stripped 5 bases from V and 4 bases from J, with 11 bases between. The CDR3 runs 14 residues. Germline assignment: CDR1 MNHEY and CDR2 SMNVEV (reference sequence). CDR3 sequence (DNA): TGTGCCAGCAGTCCCCCGGGACTTAATGAAAAACTGTTTTTT. Amino acid sequence: CASSPPGLNEKLFF.

The chain recombines TRBV4-1 with TRBJ2-1; 7 bases fit TRBD2. After removal of 1 base from V and 9 bases from J, the junction contained 3 bases not matched to a gene. The CDR3 sequence is 13 residues long. CDR1 is MGHRA, CDR2 YSYEKL, per germline. The CDR3 nucleotides read TGCGCCAGCAGCCAAGGAGCGGGATTTGAGCAGTTCTTC. The encoded protein is CASSQGAGFEQFF.

The chain has TRBV12-5 and TRBJ1-1; D remains unclear. Germline-derived CDR1 and CDR2 are LGHNT and FRNRAP. The CDR3 loop spans 13 amino acids. V was trimmed by 3 bases and J by 5 bases, leaving 10 bases between them. The CDR3: CASGLEVWTEAFF. Here the CDR3 DNA reads TGTGCTAGTGGTTTAGAGGTTTGGACTGAAGCTTTCTTT.

The J gene is TRBJ1-6, the V gene TRBV7-9, with D possibly being TRBD1 (5 bases). CDR3 length: 13 amino acids. V lost 2 bases and J lost 7, with 6 bases in between. The germline CDR1 and CDR2 sequences are SEHNR and FQNEAQ (reference sequence). CDR3 in amino acids: CASSLPGNSPLHF. The CDR3 nucleotides read TGTGCCAGCAGCTTACCAGGGAATTCACCCCTCCACTTT.